These 6 T cell receptor beta chains came from one sample sequenced in a study of T cells expressing NK-cell markers. Each CDR3 protein gets one entry in TCRdb, which reprocessed the 5' RACE reads and gives no DNA. This repertoire includes 200,000 to 300,000 distinct CDR3 sequences. What was sequenced was blood T cells: a sorted CD56 or NKG2C T cell subset, CD4+ or CD8+ T cells, or bulk PBMC T cells (not recorded which). The receptors shown here come from a man between 18 and 29 years old in good health.

The genes are TRBV12-3 or TRBV12-4 and TRBJ2-1; TCRdb calls TRBD2, which cannot be checked without DNA. CDR3 length: 15 residues. Here the CDR3 reads CASSSSGRAGNEQFF.

The V and J genes are TRBV12-3 or TRBV12-4 and TRBJ2-5; TCRdb outputs TRBD2, but without DNA this stays unchecked. The CDR3 spans 14 residues. CDR3 region: CAGAGAGVPETQYF.

The chain is built from TRBV29-1 and TRBJ1-1; TCRdb designates TRBD1, a call that cannot be tested without DNA. CDR1 SQVTM and CDR2 ANQGSEA come from the germline V gene. The CDR3 has 13 amino acids. CDR3 sequence: CSAAGELNTEAFF. Full variable domain (remainder filled in from reference TRBV29-1 and TRBJ1-1): SAVISQKPSRDICQRGTSLTIQCQVDSQVTMMFWYRQQPGQSLTLIATANQGSEATYESGFVIDKFPISRPNLTFSTLTVSNMSPEDSSIYLCSAAGELNTEAFFGQGTRLTVV.

The rearrangement links TRBV7-3 to TRBJ2-2; the D gene TCRdb calls, TRBD2, cannot be checked with no DNA. This CDR3 has 19 residues. The V gene's germline CDR1 is SGHTA and CDR2 FQGTGA. CDR3 sequence: CASSLRPSGRASNTGELFF. The complete variable domain, with remaining parts taken from reference TRBV7-3 and TRBJ2-2, reads GAGVSQTPSNKVTEKGKYVELRCDPISGHTALYWYRQSLGQGPEFLIYFQGTGAADDSGLPNDRFFAVRPEGSVSTLKIQRTERGDSAVYLCASSLRPSGRASNTGELFFGEGSRLTVL.

The V gene is TRBV6-5, the J gene TRBJ2-5; TCRdb's assignment of TRBD2 cannot be checked, as there is no DNA. CDR1 is MNHEY, CDR2 SVGAGI, per germline. The CDR3 contains 15 residues. The CDR3 reads CASSYRIAGDETQYF.

This chain links TRBV24-1 with TRBJ1-1; the TCRdb call, TRBD1, lacks DNA for checking. Per germline, CDR1 KGHDR and CDR2 SFDVKD. This CDR3 is 15 amino acids long. The CDR3 region is CATSARDRKITEAFF.